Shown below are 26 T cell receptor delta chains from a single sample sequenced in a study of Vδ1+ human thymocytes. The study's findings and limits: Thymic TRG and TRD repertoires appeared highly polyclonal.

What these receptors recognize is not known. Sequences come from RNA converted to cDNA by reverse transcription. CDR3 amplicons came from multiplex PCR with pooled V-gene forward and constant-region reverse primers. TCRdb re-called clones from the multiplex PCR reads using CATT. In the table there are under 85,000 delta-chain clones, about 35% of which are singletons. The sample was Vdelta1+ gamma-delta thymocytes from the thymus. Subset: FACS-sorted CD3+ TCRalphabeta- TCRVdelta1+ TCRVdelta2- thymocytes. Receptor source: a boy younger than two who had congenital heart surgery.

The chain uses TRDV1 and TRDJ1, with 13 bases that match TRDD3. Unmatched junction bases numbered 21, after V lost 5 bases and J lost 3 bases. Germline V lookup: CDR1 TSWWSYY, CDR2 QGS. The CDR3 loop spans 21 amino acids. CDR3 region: CALGNFRRTGGYGPPADKLIF. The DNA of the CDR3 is TGTGCTCTTGGGAATTTCCGACGTACTGGGGGATACGGCCCCCCGGCCGATAAACTCATCTTT.

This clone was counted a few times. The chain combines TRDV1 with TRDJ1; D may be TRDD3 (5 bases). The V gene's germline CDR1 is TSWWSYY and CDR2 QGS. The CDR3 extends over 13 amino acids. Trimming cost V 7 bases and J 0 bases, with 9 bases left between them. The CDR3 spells CALEPGDTDKLIF. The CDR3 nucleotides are TGTGCTCTTGAGCCGGGGGACACCGATAAACTCATCTTT.

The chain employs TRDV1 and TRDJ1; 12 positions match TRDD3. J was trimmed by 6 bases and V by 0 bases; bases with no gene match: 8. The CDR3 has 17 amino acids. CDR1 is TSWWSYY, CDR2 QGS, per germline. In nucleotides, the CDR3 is TGTGCTCTTGGGGAACTGAATACTGGGGGATACAATCATAAACTCATCTTT. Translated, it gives CALGELNTGGYNHKLIF.

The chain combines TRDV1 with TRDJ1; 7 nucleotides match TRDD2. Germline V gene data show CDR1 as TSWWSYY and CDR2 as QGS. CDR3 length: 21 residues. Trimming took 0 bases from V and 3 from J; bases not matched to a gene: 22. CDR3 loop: CALGELNSLPISPRFADKLIF. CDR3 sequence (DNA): TGTGCTCTTGGGGAACTAAACTCTCTTCCTATCTCCCCCCGGTTTGCCGATAAACTCATCTTT.

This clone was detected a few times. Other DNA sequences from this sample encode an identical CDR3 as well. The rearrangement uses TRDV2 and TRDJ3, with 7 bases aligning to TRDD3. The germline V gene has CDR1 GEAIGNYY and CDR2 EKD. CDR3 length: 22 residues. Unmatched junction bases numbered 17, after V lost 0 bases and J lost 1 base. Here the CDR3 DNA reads TGTGCCTGTGACACCCTGGGGGCTTCCCCACTCTGGTTATCCTGGGACACCCGACAGATGTTTTTC. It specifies CACDTLGASPLWLSWDTRQMFF.

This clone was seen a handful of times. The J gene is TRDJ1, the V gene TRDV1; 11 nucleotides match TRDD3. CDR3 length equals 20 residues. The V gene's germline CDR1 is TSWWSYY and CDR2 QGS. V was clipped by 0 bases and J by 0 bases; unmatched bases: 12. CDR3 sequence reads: CALGELPLLGDRRYTDKLIF. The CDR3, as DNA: TGTGCTCTTGGGGAACTCCCGTTACTGGGGGATAGAAGGTACACCGATAAACTCATCTTT.

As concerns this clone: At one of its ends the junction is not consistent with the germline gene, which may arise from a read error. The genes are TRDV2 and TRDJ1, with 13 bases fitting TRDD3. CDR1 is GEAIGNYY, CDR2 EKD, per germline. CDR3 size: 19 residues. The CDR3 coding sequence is TGTGCCTGTGACGAAACGACTGGGGGATACGCGATGTTTACCGATAAACCCATCTTT. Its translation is CACDETTGGYAMFTDKPIF.

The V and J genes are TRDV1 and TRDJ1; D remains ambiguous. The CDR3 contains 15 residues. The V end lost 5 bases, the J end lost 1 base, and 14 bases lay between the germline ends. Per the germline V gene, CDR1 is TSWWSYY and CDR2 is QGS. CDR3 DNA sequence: TGTGCTCTTGGGTCGGATGGAAGAAGCACCGATAAACTCATCTTT. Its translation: CALGSDGRSTDKLIF.

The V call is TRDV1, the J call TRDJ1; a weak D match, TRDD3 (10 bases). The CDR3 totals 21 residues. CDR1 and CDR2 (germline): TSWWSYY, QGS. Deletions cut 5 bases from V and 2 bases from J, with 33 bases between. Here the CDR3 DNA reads TGTGCTCTTGGGAAGCGCCTTCCTACTCGAGGGGGATACGGTTTTACCGATAAACTCATCTTT. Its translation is CALGKRLPTRGGYGFTDKLIF.

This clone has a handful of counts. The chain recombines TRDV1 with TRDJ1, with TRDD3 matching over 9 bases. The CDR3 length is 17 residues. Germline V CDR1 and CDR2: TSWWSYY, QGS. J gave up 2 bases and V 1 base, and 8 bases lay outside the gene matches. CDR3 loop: CALGEHTSLGDTDKLIF. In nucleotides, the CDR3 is TGTGCTCTTGGGGAACATACGAGCCTGGGGGATACCGATAAACTCATCTTT.

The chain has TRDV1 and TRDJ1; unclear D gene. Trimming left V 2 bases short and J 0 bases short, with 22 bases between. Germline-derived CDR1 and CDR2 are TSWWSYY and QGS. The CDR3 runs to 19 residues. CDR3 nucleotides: TGTGCTCTTGGGGAAACACGTCGGGAATTCCCGCCCTACACCGATAAACTCATCTTT. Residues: CALGETRREFPPYTDKLIF.

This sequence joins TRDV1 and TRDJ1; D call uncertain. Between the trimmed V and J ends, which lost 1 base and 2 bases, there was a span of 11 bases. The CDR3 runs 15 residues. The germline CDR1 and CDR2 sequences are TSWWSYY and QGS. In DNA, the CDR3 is TGTGCTCTTGGGGAACGCGCCGGAGGAACCGATAAACTCATCTTT. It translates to CALGERAGGTDKLIF.

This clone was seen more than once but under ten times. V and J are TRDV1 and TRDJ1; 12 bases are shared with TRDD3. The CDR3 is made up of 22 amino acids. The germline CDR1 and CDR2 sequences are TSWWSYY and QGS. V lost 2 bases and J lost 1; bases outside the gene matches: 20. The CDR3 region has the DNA TGTGCTCTTGGGGAAGGTAAGGCTAATCCTGTTCTGGGGGATACGTGCACCGATAAACTCATCTTT. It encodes CALGEGKANPVLGDTCTDKLIF.

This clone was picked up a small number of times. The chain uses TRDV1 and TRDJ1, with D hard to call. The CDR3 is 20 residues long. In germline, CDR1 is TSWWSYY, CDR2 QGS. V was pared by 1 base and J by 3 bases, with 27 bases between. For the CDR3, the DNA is TGTGCTCTTGGGGAACCTACCATCCGCAGTCGGATTTATCGGCCCGATAAACTCATCTTT. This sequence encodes CALGEPTIRSRIYRPDKLIF.

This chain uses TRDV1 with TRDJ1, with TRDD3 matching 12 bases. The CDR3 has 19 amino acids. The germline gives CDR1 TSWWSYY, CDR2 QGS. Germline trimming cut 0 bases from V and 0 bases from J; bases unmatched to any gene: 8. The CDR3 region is CALGELGWGIRGYTDKLIF. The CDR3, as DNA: TGTGCTCTTGGGGAACTAGGCTGGGGGATACGTGGCTACACCGATAAACTCATCTTT.

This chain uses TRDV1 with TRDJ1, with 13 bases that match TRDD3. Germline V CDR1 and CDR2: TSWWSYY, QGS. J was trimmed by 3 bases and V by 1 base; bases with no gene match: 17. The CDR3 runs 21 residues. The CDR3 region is CALGEPAFPPYTGGYADKLIF. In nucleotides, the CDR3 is TGTGCTCTTGGGGAACCGGCCTTCCCACCCTATACTGGGGGATACGCCGATAAACTCATCTTT.

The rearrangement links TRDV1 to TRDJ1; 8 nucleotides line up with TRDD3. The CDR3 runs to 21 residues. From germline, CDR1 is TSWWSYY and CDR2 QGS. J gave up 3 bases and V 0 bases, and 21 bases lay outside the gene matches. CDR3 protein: CALGELWRPTSLGGGSDKLIF. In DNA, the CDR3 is TGTGCTCTTGGGGAACTCTGGCGTCCTACGTCTCTGGGTGGGGGATCCGATAAACTCATCTTT.

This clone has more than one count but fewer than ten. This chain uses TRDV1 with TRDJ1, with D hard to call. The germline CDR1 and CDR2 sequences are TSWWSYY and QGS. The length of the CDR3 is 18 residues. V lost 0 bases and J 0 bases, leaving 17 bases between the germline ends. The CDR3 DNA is TGTGCTCTTGGGGAACTTTACTATTCCGAGATGTACACCGATAAACTCATCTTT. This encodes CALGELYYSEMYTDKLIF.

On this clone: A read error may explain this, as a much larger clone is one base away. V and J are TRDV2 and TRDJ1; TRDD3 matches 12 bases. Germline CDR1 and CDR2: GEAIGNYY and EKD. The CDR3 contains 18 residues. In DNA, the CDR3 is TGTGCCTGTGCGGGTCCCCCCACTGGGGGATACAACACCGAGAAACTCATCTTT. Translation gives CACAGPPTGGYNTEKLIF.

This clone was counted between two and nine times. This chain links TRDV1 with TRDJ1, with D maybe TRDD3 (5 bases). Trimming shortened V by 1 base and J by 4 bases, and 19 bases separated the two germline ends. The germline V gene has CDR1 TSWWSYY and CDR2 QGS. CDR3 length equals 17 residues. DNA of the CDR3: TGTGCTCTTGGGGAACGAGGGGAGTTGGCCCCCGGCGATAAACTCATCTTT. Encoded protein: CALGERGELAPGDKLIF.

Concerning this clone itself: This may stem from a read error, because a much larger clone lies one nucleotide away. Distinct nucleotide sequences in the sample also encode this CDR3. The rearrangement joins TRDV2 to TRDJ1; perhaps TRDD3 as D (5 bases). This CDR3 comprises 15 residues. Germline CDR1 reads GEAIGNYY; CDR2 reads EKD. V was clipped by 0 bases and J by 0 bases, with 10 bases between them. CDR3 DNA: TGTGCCTGTGACACCCCGCTGGGAGACACCGATAAACTCATCTTT. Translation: CACDTPLGDTDKLIF.

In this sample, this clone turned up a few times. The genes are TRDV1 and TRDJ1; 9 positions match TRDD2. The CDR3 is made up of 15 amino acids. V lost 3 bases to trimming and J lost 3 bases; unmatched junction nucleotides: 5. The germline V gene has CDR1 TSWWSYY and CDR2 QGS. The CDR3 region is CALGDPSYSADKLIF. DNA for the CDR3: TGTGCTCTTGGGGACCCTTCCTACTCGGCCGATAAACTCATCTTT.

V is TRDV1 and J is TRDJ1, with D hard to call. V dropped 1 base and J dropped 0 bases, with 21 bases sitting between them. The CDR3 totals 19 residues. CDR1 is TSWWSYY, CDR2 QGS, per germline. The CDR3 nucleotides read TGTGCTCTTGGGGAACCCTCCCATCCCGGCCCCTGGTACACCGATAAACTCATCTTT. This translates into CALGEPSHPGPWYTDKLIF.

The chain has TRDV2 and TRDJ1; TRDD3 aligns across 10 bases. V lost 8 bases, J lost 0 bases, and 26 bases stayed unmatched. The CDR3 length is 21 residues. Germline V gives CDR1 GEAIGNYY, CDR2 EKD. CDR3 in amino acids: CASNSSPNSGDTLPYTDKLIF. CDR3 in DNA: TGTGCCTCCAATAGCTCCCCTAATTCGGGGGATACGCTACCGTACACCGATAAACTCATCTTT.

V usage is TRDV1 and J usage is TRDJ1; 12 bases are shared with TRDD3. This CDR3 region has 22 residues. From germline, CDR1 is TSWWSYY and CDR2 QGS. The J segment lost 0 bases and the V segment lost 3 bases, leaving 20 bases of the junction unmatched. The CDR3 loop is CALGDGPTFPTGGYQYTDKLIF. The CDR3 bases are TGTGCTCTTGGGGACGGACCCACCTTCCCTACTGGGGGATACCAGTACACCGATAAACTCATCTTT.

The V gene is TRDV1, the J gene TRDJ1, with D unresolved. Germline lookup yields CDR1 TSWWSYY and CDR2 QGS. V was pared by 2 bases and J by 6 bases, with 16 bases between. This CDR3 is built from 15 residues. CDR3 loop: CALGEGTYSAHKLIF. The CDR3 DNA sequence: TGTGCTCTTGGGGAAGGGACGTACTCGGCGCATAAACTCATCTTT.